The clone carrying this T cell receptor beta chain occurred a few times. What it binds is unknown. This sample is drawn from a study of post-analysis software for immune sequencing data. General study points: Diversity measured as normalized Chao1 was significantly lower in multiple sclerosis patients than in controls. About 5 TRBV segments were significantly more frequent in patients than in controls. TRBV5-6, TRBV5-1 and TRBV20-1 were among these segments.

The V gene's germline CDR1 is SQVTM and CDR2 ANQGSEA. This CDR3 spans 13 amino acids. Trimming shortened V by 3 bases and J by 5 bases, and 13 bases separated the two germline ends. Unique molecular identifiers featured in each of the TCR beta cDNA libraries. TCRdb used MiXCR to reprocess the PCR reads, holding one entry per CDR3 protein. Of hundreds of thousands of distinct CDR3 sequences listed, nearly 45% are singletons. Sequencing was done on a sample of blood. The source is a girl aged 5-17 years with multiple sclerosis. V is TRBV29-1 and J is TRBJ2-5; no clear D gene. The CDR3 sequence: CSVDPTPRETQYF. CDR3 sequence (DNA): TGCAGCGTTGATCCGACACCTCGGGAGACCCAGTACTTC. Full variable domain (outside the CDR3, taken from reference TRBV29-1 and TRBJ2-5): SAVISQKPSRDICQRGTSLTIQCQVDSQVTMMFWYRQQPGQSLTLIATANQGSEATYESGFVIDKFPISRPNLTFSTLTVSNMSPEDSSIYLCSVDPTPRETQYFGPGTRLLVL.